Listed here are 28 T cell receptor beta chains from one sample, sequenced in a study of shared clonotypes between healthy human individuals. TCRdb's copy holds only in-frame clones and misses some; the assay was immunoSEQ multiplex PCR. The data hold around 720,000 clones, with around 78% observed a single time. The sample taken for sequencing was memory CD4+ T cells sorted from blood. This sample's subset: CD45RA-negative fraction. Receptor source: a woman in her twenties or thirties in good health.

Details on this clone: A read error likely explains this, since a far larger clone differs by one base. At the DNA level, this CDR3 is encoded by other sequences in the same sample as well. This chain uses TRBV5-1 with TRBJ1-3; 8 nucleotides align to TRBD1. Germline V gives CDR1 SGHRS, CDR2 YFSETQ. The CDR3 is 14 residues long. The J segment lost 3 bases and the V segment lost 4 bases, leaving 3 bases of the junction unmatched. The CDR3 DNA follows: TGCGCCAGCAGCCCGGGGACAGGTGGAAACACCATATATTTT. It yields the protein CASSPGTGGNTIYF. The whole variable domain, filled in from reference TRBV5-1 and TRBJ1-3, reads KAGVTQTPRYLIKTRGQQVTLSCSPISGHRSVSWYQQTPGQGLQFLFEYFSETQRNKGNFPGRFSGRQFSNSRSEMNVSTLELGDSALYLCASSPGTGGNTIYFGEGSWLTVV.

The chain employs TRBV7-9 and TRBJ2-2; 11 nucleotides align to TRBD1. CDR3 length: 16 residues. Unmatched junction bases numbered 7, after V lost 4 bases and J lost 6 bases. Per the germline V gene, CDR1 is SEHNR and CDR2 is FQNEAQ (reference sequence). The CDR3 DNA reads as TGTGCCAGCAGCTCAGGACAGGGGGCAGCCGCCGGGGAGCTGTTTTTT. The encoded protein is CASSSGQGAAAGELFF.

The J gene is TRBJ2-7, the V gene TRBV28; the match to TRBD1 covers 7 bases. CDR1 is MDHEN, CDR2 SYDVKM, per germline. The CDR3 spans 14 residues. The junction had 7 bases not matched to a gene; V was cut back by 6 bases and J by 2 bases. The DNA for the CDR3 is TGTGCCAGCAGCCAAAGGGACAGCCCCTACGAGCAGTACTTC. As protein: CASSQRDSPYEQYF.

In the case of this clone: This specimen includes other DNA sequences encoding the same CDR3. This chain uses TRBV5-1 with TRBJ2-1, with D tentatively TRBD1 (6 bases). The ends were cut back, 4 bases at V and 1 base at J, with 12 bases in the middle. CDR1 and CDR2 (germline): SGHRS, YFSETQ. CDR3 length: 15 residues. The CDR3 protein is CASSRDRPSYNEQFF. The CDR3 coding sequence is TGCGCCAGCAGCCGAGACAGGCCTTCCTACAATGAGCAGTTCTTC.

This clone has ten or more counts. The chain uses TRBV2 and TRBJ1-6, with TRBD1 as a possible D gene (5 bases). The CDR3 loop spans 15 amino acids. Per germline, CDR1 SNHLY and CDR2 FYNNEI. V lost 1 base to trimming and J lost 4 bases, with 8 bases between them. The CDR3 nucleotides are TGTGCCAGCAGTGAAGAGACAGCTTATAATTCACCCCTCCACTTT. Protein product: CASSEETAYNSPLHF.

This clone was found once. This chain uses TRBV7-2 with TRBJ1-2; D is uncertain. Germline assignment: CDR1 SGHTA and CDR2 FQGNSA. V was clipped by 6 bases and J by 8 bases, with 19 bases between them. The CDR3 runs 14 residues. The DNA of the CDR3 is TGTGCCAGCAGAACGCCCCCCAGGCGCCTAGGCTACACCTTC. Translation gives CASRTPPRRLGYTF.

The chain recombines TRBV7-2 with TRBJ2-5; TRBD1 is a possible D gene (6 bases). Looked up from germline, CDR1 is SGHTA and CDR2 is FQGNSA. The CDR3 spans 15 residues. With 1 base removed from V and 2 bases from J, the gap between germline ends came to 11 bases. The CDR3 DNA reads TGTGCCAGCAGCTTAGTACAGGGAAGGCAAGAGACCCAGTACTTC. It codes for CASSLVQGRQETQYF. Combining the CDR3 with reference TRBV7-2 and TRBJ2-5 gives the whole variable domain GAGVSQSPSNKVTEKGKDVELRCDPISGHTALYWYRQSLGQGLEFLIYFQGNSAPDKSGLPSDRFSAERTGGSVSTLTIQRTQQEDSAVYLCASSLVQGRQETQYFGPGTRLLVL.

This clone was counted ten times or more. The chain has TRBV28 and TRBJ2-2; 11 bases map to TRBD1. With 8 bases clipped from V and 1 base from J, the junction kept 15 bases outside the gene matches. From germline, CDR1 is MDHEN and CDR2 SYDVKM. CDR3 length: 19 amino acids. As DNA, the CDR3 is TGTGCCAGCTATCCCTCGCCCGGGACAGGGGGGAGGAACACCGGGGAGCTGTTTTTT. This codes for CASYPSPGTGGRNTGELFF.

This clone was observed a few times. The chain combines TRBV5-1 with TRBJ2-3, with 13 nucleotides matching TRBD2. Germline CDR1 reads SGHRS; CDR2 reads YFSETQ. The CDR3 runs to 16 residues. V lost 4 bases and J lost 12; bases outside the gene matches: 14. For the CDR3, the DNA is TGCGCCAGCAGCACCCAAGGTCGGACTAGCGGGAGCATTCAGTATTTT. It encodes CASSTQGRTSGSIQYF. Full variable domain (remainder filled in from reference TRBV5-1 and TRBJ2-3): KAGVTQTPRYLIKTRGQQVTLSCSPISGHRSVSWYQQTPGQGLQFLFEYFSETQRNKGNFPGRFSGRQFSNSRSEMNVSTLELGDSALYLCASSTQGRTSGSIQYFGPGTRLTVL.

The chain recombines TRBV27 with TRBJ2-1; D tentatively fits TRBD1 or TRBD2 (6 bases each). The CDR3 loop spans 14 amino acids. The V end was cut by 7 bases, the J end by 6 bases, with 16 bases between. CDR1 is MNHEY and CDR2 is SMNVEV in the germline V gene (reference sequence). The CDR3 region has the DNA TGTGCCAGCACCCGCTCGGGGGCCCCCAATGAGCAGTTCTTC. Its protein product is CASTRSGAPNEQFF.

This clone came up once. The CDR3 is CASSPPRDRSRNTEAFF. In DNA, the CDR3 is TGTGCCAGCAGCCCACCCAGAGACAGATCAAGAAACACTGAAGCTTTCTTT. The rearrangement uses TRBV7-9 and TRBJ1-1; possible D gene TRBD1, 5 bases. The CDR3 extends over 17 amino acids. Looked up from germline, CDR1 is SEHNR and CDR2 is FQNEAQ (reference sequence). V gave up 5 bases and J gave up 2 bases, with 21 bases separating them.

V usage is TRBV28 and J usage is TRBJ1-2; D is unclear. The ends were cut back, 2 bases at V and 0 bases at J, with 10 bases in the middle. The CDR3 has 15 amino acids. Germline lookup yields CDR1 MDHEN and CDR2 SYDVKM. For the CDR3, the DNA is TGTGCCAGCAGTTTACGAGGGCCCGCTAACTATGGCTACACCTTC. Its protein is CASSLRGPANYGYTF.

V and J are TRBV28 and TRBJ2-1; D gene uncertain. There are 14 residues in the CDR3. V gave up 3 bases and J gave up 6 bases, with 12 bases separating them. Germline V gives CDR1 MDHEN, CDR2 SYDVKM. The CDR3 region has the DNA TGTGCCAGCAGTTTTCATCGACGGTTCAATGAGCAGTTCTTC. It encodes CASSFHRRFNEQFF.

This clone was seen only a few times. The rearrangement joins TRBV6-6 to TRBJ2-7; TRBD2 agrees at 9 bases. CDR3 length: 14 residues. J was trimmed by 5 bases and V by 6 bases; bases with no gene match: 8. Germline V lookup: CDR1 MNHNY, CDR2 SVGAGI (reference sequence). The CDR3 reads CASRAIAGANEQYF. CDR3 DNA sequence: TGTGCCAGCAGAGCGATAGCGGGAGCCAACGAGCAGTACTTC.

This clone was detected only a few times. This sequence joins TRBV28 and TRBJ2-1; perhaps TRBD2 as D (6 bases). V was cut by 3 bases and J by 1 base, with 10 bases left in between. The CDR3 runs 15 residues. Germline values: CDR1 MDHEN, CDR2 SYDVKM. The CDR3 is CASSFSGGSYNEQFF. The CDR3 DNA sequence: TGTGCCAGCAGTTTCTCTGGGGGGTCCTACAATGAGCAGTTCTTC. The entire variable domain, with the rest obtained from reference TRBV28 and TRBJ2-1, is as follows: DVKVTQSSRYLVKRTGEKVFLECVQDMDHENMFWYRQDPGLGLRLIYFSYDVKMKEKGDIPEGYSVSREKKERFSLILESASTNQTSMYLCASSFSGGSYNEQFFGPGTRLTVL.

The V and J genes are TRBV6-5 and TRBJ1-4; D unresolved. This CDR3 is built from 14 residues. Germline V gene data show CDR1 as MNHEY and CDR2 as SVGAGI. V was cut by 4 bases and J by 0 bases, with 6 bases left in between. CDR3: CASSWGATNEKLFF. The CDR3 coding sequence is TGTGCCAGCAGTTGGGGAGCAACTAATGAAAAACTGTTTTTT.

The V gene is TRBV19, the J gene TRBJ2-2; D not certain. Trimming took off 4 bases at V and 7 bases at J, with 10 bases between the two ends. This CDR3 is 13 amino acids long. CDR1 is LNHDA and CDR2 is SQIVND in the germline V gene (reference sequence). The CDR3 loop is CASSTEDGGELFF. The CDR3 DNA sequence: TGTGCCAGTAGTACAGAGGACGGCGGGGAGCTGTTTTTT.

This chain connects TRBV5-8 to TRBJ2-2; D not resolved. Trimming removed 1 base from V and 3 bases from J, with 4 bases in between. The CDR3 contains 13 residues. The germline gives CDR1 SGHTS, CDR2 YDEGEE. Written as DNA, the CDR3 is TGTGCCAGCAGCTTGATGGACACCGGGGAGCTGTTTTTT. Translated, it gives CASSLMDTGELFF.

This rearrangement joins TRBV2 to TRBJ1-1; unclear D gene. The CDR3 loop spans 12 amino acids. With 6 bases removed from V and 1 base from J, the gap between germline ends came to 6 bases. Germline values: CDR1 SNHLY, CDR2 FYNNEI. The chain's CDR3 is CASRPGNTEAFF. The CDR3 DNA sequence: TGTGCCAGCAGACCCGGGAACACTGAAGCTTTCTTT.

This clone was observed a single time. V and J are TRBV4-2 and TRBJ2-2; tentative D call: TRBD2 (5 bases). V shed 4 bases and J shed 4 bases, with 25 bases lying between them. Germline CDR1 and CDR2: LGHNA and YNFKEQ. The CDR3 is 19 amino acids. The CDR3 DNA is TGTGCCAGCAGCCCCCGGTTCACTAGGGTGCTACTGAGCACCGGGGAGCTGTTTTTT. It codes for CASSPRFTRVLLSTGELFF.

V usage is TRBV5-1 and J usage is TRBJ1-1, with 7 bases matching TRBD1. Germline V CDR1 and CDR2: SGHRS, YFSETQ. The CDR3 extends over 15 amino acids. J was trimmed by 6 bases and V by 3 bases; bases with no gene match: 11. Here the CDR3 DNA reads TGCGCCAGCAGCTCAAGACAGGGAAGGGCGGCTGAAGCTTTCTTT. Protein sequence: CASSSRQGRAAEAFF.

This clone was observed many times. This rearrangement joins TRBV30 to TRBJ2-7, with TRBD2 identical over 7 bases. Trimming at V came to 0 bases and at J to 0 bases, leaving 11 bases not matched to a gene. The germline V gene encodes CDR1 GTSNPN and CDR2 SVGIG (reference sequence). This CDR3 region has 17 residues. The CDR3 reads CAWSVQWGGISSYEQYF. CDR3 nucleotide sequence: TGTGCCTGGAGTGTACAATGGGGGGGGATCAGCTCCTACGAGCAGTACTTC.

CDR3 residues: CASSSGGTSGGGNEQFF. The CDR3 nucleotides read TGCGCCAGCAGCTCGGGTGGTACTAGCGGTGGGGGGAATGAGCAGTTCTTC. The V gene is TRBV5-1, the J gene TRBJ2-1, with 8 bases matching TRBD2. Germline V gene sequence: CDR1 SGHRS, CDR2 YFSETQ. V lost 3 bases, J lost 7 bases, and 15 bases stayed unmatched. The CDR3 has 17 amino acids.

The gene calls are TRBV29-1 and TRBJ2-3; TRBD1 matches at 8 bases. The CDR3 is 14 amino acids. Unmatched junction bases numbered 8, after V lost 7 bases and J lost 2 bases. Germline CDR1 and CDR2: SQVTM and ANQGSEA. CDR3 in DNA: TGCAGCGCCGGGGGACAGGCGTCCACAGATACGCAGTATTTT. Translated, it gives CSAGGQASTDTQYF.

This chain links TRBV29-1 with TRBJ2-1; D possibly matches TRBD1 or TRBD2 (5 bases each). The CDR3 is made up of 12 amino acids. The germline V gene encodes CDR1 SQVTM and CDR2 ANQGSEA. V was clipped by 6 bases and J by 15 bases, with 21 bases between them. The CDR3 DNA follows: TGCAGCGTGGGGATCTTTGGGGGTACTCGGTTCTTC. It encodes CSVGIFGGTRFF.

The V call is TRBV4-2, the J call TRBJ1-1; D gene ambiguous. The CDR3 contains 13 residues. V lost 3 bases, J lost 1 base, and 6 bases lay in between. CDR1 and CDR2 from the germline V gene are LGHNA and YNFKEQ. The CDR3: CASSHTENTEAFF. CDR3 bases: TGTGCCAGCAGCCACACCGAGAACACTGAAGCTTTCTTT.

CDR3 nucleotide sequence: TGTGCCAGCCAGGGGCTCGGCTACGAGCAGTACTTC. It translates to CASQGLGYEQYF. The chain recombines TRBV2 with TRBJ2-7; D might be TRBD1 (6 bases). V was cut by 8 bases and J by 3 bases, with 11 bases left in between. This CDR3 has 12 amino acids. Germline CDR1 and CDR2: SNHLY and FYNNEI.

This clone has just a few counts. V is TRBV10-3 and J is TRBJ2-5, with 11 bases matching TRBD2. The J segment lost 3 bases and the V segment lost 8 bases, leaving 8 bases of the junction unmatched. CDR3 length: 15 amino acids. Looked up from germline, CDR1 is ENHRY and CDR2 is SYGVKD. The CDR3: CAIGKTSGTEETQYF. The DNA of the CDR3 is TGTGCCATCGGCAAGACTAGCGGGACCGAAGAGACCCAGTACTTC.